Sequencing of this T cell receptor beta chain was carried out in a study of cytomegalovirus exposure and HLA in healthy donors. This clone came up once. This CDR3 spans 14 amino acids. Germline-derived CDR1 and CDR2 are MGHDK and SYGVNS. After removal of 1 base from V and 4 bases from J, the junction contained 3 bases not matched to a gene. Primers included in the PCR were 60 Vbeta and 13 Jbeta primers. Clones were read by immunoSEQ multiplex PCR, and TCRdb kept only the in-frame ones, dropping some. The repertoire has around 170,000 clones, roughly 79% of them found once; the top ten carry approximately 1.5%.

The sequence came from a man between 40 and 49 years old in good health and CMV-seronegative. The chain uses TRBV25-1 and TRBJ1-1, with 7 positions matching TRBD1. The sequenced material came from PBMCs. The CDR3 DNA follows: TGTGCCAGCAGTGAATCGGCAGGGGGCACTGAAGCTTTCTTT. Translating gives CASSESAGGTEAFF.